One TCR beta chain is described in this entry. Profiling relied on immunoSEQ multiplex PCR, and the TCRdb table lists in-frame clones only, not all of them. Counted here are hundreds of thousands of clones, 60% to 75% occurring once; the ten biggest clones make up 1.5% to 2%. This sample was taken from a study of shared clonotypes between healthy human individuals. Per the germline V gene, CDR1 is SGHDN and CDR2 is FVKESK. The CDR3 contains 18 residues. The trim removed 3 bases at V and 7 bases at J, leaving 10 bases unmatched. Specimen: memory CD4+ T cells sorted from blood. The sample's subset: CD45RA-negative fraction. The V gene is TRBV14, the J gene TRBJ2-2; 14 bases fit TRBD2. The clonotype was recovered from a woman aged 30 to 39 in good health. Here the CDR3 reads CASSHRRLAGGQGGELFF. The CDR3 bases are TGTGCCAGCAGCCACCGACGACTAGCGGGAGGGCAAGGCGGGGAGCTGTTTTTT.